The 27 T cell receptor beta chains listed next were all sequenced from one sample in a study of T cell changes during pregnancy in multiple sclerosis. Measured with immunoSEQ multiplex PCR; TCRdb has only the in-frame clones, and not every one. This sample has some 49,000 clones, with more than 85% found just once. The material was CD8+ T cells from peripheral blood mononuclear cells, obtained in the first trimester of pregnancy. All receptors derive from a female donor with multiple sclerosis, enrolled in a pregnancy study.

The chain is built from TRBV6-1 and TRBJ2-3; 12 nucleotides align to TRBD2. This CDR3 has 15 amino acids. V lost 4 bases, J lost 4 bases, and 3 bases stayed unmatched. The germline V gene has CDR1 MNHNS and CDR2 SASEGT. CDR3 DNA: TGTGCCAGCAGTGGACTAGCGGGGGCCTCAGATACGCAGTATTTT. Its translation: CASSGLAGASDTQYF.

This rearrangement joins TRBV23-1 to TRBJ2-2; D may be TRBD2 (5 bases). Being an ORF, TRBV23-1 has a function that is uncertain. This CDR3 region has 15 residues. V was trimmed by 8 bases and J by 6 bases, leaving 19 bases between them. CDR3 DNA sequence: TGCGCCAGCGATAAAAAGAGGGCTTCTCCCGGGGAGCTGTTTTTT. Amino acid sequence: CASDKKRASPGELFF.

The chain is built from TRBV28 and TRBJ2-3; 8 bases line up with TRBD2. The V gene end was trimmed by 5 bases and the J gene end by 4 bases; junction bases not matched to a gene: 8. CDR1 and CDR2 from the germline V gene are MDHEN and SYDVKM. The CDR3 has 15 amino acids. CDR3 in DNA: TGTGCCAGCAGTCCTCGGGGGGGAGTATCAGATACGCAGTATTTT. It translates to CASSPRGGVSDTQYF.

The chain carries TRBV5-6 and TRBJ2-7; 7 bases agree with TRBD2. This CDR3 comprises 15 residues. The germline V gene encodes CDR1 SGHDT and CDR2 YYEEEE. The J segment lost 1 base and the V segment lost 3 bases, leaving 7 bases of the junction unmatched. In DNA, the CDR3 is TGTGCCAGCAGCTGGTGGGAGGGTTGGTCCTACGAGCAGTACTTC. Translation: CASSWWEGWSYEQYF.

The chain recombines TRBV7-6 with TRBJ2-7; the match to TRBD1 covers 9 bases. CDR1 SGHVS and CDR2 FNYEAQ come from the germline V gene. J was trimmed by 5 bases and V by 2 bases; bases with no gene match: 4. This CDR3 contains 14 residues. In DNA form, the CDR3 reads TGTGCCAGCAGCTTAACAGGGGGCTTCGACGAGCAGTACTTC. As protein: CASSLTGGFDEQYF.

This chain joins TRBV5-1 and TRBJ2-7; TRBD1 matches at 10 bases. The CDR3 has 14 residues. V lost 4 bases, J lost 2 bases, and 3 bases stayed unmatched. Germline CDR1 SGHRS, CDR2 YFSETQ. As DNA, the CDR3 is TGCGCCAGCAGCACCGGGACAGGGGCCTACGAGCAGTACTTC. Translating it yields CASSTGTGAYEQYF.

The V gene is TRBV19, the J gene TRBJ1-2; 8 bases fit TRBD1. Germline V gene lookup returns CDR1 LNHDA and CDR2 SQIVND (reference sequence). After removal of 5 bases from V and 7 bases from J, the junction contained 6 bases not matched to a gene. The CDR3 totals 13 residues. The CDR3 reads CASSWTGSGGYTF. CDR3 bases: TGTGCCAGTAGTTGGACAGGGTCTGGTGGCTACACCTTC.

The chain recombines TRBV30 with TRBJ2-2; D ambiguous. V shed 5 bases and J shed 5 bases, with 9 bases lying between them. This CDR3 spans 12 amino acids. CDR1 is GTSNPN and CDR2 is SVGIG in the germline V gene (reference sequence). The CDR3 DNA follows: TGTGCCTGGTCCGGGTTAACCGGGGAGCTGTTTTTT. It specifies CAWSGLTGELFF.

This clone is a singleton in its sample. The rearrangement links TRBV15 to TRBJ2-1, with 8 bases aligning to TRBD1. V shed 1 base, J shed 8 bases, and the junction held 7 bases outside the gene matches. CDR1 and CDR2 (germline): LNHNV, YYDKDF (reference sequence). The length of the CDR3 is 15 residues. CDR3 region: CATSRGTGKIYEQFF. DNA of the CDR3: TGTGCCACCAGCAGAGGGACAGGGAAGATCTATGAGCAGTTCTTC.

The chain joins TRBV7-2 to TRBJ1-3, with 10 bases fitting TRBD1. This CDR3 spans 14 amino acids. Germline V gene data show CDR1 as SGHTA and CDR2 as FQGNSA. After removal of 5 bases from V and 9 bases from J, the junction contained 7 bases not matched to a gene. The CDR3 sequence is CASSLGTGVSTIYF. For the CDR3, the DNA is TGTGCCAGCAGCCTCGGGACAGGGGTTAGCACCATATATTTT.

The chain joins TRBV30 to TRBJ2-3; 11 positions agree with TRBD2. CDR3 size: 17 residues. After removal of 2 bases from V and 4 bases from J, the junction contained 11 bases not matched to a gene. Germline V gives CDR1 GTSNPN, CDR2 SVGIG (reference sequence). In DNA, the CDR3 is TGTGCCTGGAGTCCCCGATCTAGCGGGAGGAGGGCAGATACGCAGTATTTT. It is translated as CAWSPRSSGRRADTQYF. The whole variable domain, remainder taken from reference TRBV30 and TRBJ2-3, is SQTIHQWPATLVQPVGSPLSLECTVEGTSNPNLYWYRQAAGRGLQLLFYSVGIGQISSEVPQNLSASRPQDRQFILSSKKLLLSDSGFYLCAWSPRSSGRRADTQYFGPGTRLTVL.

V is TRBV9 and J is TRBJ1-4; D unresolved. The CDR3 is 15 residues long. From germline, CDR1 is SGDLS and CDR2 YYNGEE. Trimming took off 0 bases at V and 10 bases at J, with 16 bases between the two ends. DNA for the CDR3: TGTGCCAGCAGCGTAGAAGAAGGATTTGGAGGAAAACTGTTTTTT. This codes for CASSVEEGFGGKLFF.

CDR3 region: CAISESGPTEQFF. CDR3 bases: TGTGCCATCAGTGAGTCGGGCCCCACTGAGCAGTTCTTC. The V call is TRBV10-3, the J call TRBJ2-1; unclear D gene. V shed 0 bases and J shed 9 bases, with 9 bases lying between them. The CDR3 contains 13 residues. The germline CDR1 and CDR2 sequences are ENHRY and SYGVKD.

As DNA, the CDR3 is TGTGCCATCAGTGAGTCCCCTAGCGGGAGCTCCTACAATGAGCAGTTCTTC. The encoded protein is CAISESPSGSSYNEQFF. The chain combines TRBV10-3 with TRBJ2-1; TRBD2 matches 10 bases. The CDR3 has 17 amino acids. Germline values: CDR1 ENHRY, CDR2 SYGVKD. The trim removed 0 bases at V and 0 bases at J, leaving 2 bases unmatched.

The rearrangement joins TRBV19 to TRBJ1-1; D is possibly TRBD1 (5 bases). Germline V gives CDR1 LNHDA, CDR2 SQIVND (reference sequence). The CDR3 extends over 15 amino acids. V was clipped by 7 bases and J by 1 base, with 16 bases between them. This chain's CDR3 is CASTYTGVTNTEAFF. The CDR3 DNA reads TGTGCCAGTACCTATACGGGGGTAACGAACACTGAAGCTTTCTTT.

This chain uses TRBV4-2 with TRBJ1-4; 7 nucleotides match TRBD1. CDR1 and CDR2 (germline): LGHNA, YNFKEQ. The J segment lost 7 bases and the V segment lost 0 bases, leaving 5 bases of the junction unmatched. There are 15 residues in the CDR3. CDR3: CASSQERGGGEKLFF. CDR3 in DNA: TGTGCCAGCAGCCAAGAGAGAGGGGGCGGTGAAAAACTGTTTTTT.

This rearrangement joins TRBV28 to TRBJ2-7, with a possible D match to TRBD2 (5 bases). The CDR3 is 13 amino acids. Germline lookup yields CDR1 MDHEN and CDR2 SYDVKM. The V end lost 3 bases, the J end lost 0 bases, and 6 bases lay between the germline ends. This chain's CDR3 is CASSLGSSYEQYF. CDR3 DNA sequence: TGTGCCAGCAGTTTGGGGAGCTCCTACGAGCAGTACTTC. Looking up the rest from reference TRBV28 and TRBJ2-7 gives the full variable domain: DVKVTQSSRYLVKRTGEKVFLECVQDMDHENMFWYRQDPGLGLRLIYFSYDVKMKEKGDIPEGYSVSREKKERFSLILESASTNQTSMYLCASSLGSSYEQYFGPGTRLTVT.

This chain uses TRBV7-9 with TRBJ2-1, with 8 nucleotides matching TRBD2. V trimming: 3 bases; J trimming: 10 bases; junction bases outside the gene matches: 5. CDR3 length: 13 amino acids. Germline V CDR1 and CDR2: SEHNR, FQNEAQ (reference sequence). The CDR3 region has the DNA TGTGCCAGCAGCTTTGCCGGGAGGGGGGAGCAGTTCTTC. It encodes CASSFAGRGEQFF. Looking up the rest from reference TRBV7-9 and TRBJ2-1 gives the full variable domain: DTGVSQNPRHKITKRGQNVTFRCDPISEHNRLYWYRQTLGQGPEFLTYFQNEAQLEKSRLLSDRFSAERPKGSFSTLEIQRTEQGDSAMYLCASSFAGRGEQFFGPGTRLTVL.

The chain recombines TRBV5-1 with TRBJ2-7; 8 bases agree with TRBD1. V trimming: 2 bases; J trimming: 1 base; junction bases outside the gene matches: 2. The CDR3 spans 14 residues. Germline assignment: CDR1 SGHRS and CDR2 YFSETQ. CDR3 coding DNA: TGCGCCAGCAGCTTAAGACAGGGGTCCTACGAGCAGTACTTC. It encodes CASSLRQGSYEQYF.

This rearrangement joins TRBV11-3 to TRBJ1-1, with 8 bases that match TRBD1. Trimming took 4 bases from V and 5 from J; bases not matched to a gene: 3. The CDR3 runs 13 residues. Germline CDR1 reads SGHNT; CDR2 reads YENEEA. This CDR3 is CASSYGQGTEAFF. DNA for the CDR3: TGTGCCAGCAGCTACGGACAGGGAACTGAAGCTTTCTTT.

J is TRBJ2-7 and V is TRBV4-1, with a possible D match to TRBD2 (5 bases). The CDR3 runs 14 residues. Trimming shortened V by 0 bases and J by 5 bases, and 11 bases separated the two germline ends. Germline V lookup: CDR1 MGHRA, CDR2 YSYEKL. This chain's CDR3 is CASSQETGYDEQYF. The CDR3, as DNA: TGCGCCAGCAGCCAAGAAACGGGGTACGACGAGCAGTACTTC.

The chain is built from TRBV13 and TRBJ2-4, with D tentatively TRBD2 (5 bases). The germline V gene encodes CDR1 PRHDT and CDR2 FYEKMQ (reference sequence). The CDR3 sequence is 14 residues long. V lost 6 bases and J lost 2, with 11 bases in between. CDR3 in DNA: TGTGCCAGCAGTGTGAGACTATCCAAAAACATTCAGTACTTC. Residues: CASSVRLSKNIQYF.

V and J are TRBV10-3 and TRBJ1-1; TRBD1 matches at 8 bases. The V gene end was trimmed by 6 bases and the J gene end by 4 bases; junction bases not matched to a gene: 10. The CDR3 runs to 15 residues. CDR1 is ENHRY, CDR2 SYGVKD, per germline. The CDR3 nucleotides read TGTGCCATCAGCGACGTCGGACAGGGAAGCACTGAAGCTTTCTTT. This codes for CAISDVGQGSTEAFF.

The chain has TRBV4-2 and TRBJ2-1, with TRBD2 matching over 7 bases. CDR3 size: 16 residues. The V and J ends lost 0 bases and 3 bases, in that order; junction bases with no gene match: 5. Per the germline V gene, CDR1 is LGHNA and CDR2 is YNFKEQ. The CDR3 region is CASSQDQRGNYNEQFF. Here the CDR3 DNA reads TGTGCCAGCAGCCAAGACCAGCGGGGAAACTACAATGAGCAGTTCTTC.

The CDR3 reads CASSEWGQGAYEQYF. CDR3 nucleotides: TGTGCCAGCAGTGAATGGGGACAGGGGGCGTACGAGCAGTACTTC. The rearrangement uses TRBV6-1 and TRBJ2-5, with 12 bases matching TRBD1. The assigned J gene may be wrong: the sequence end matches TRBJ2-7 better. CDR1 is MNHNS, CDR2 SASEGT, per germline. There are 15 residues in the CDR3.

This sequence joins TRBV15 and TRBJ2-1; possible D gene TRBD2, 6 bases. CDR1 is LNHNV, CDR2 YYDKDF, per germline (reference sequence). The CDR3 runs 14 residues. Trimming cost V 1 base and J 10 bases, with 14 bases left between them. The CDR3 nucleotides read TGTGCCACCAGCAGAGCCGTAGGGCGGGGCGAGCAGTTCTTC. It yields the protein CATSRAVGRGEQFF.

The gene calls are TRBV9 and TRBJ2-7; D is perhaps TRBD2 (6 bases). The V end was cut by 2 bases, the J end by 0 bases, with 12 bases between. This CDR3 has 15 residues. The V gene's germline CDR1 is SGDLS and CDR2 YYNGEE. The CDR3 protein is CASSVGDSSSYEQYF. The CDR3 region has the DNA TGTGCCAGCAGCGTCGGGGACTCTAGCTCCTACGAGCAGTACTTC.